These T cell receptor beta chains were read from a single sample in a study of blood T cell repertoires in COVID-19. The table came from immunoSEQ multiplex PCR; TCRdb's copy has only in-frame clones and leaves some out. The sample shows 55,000 or so clones, 87% of them seen only once. Source material: peripheral blood. These receptors originate from a man between 60 and 75 years old with active or convalescent COVID-19. Both conserved end residues are part of each CDR3. Fields, in order: V gene, J gene, clone size, D gene, CDR3 DNA, CDR3 protein. The D gene is left open where the match is weak. The size of a clone is reported for some rows only, either as once, few or many, or as a class for expanded clones.

>TRBV19|TRBJ2-1|.|TRBD1
TGTGCCAGTAAGGACAGGGAGAATGAGCAGTTCTTC
CASKDRENEQFF
>TRBV5-6|TRBJ2-3|.|TRBD2
TGTGCCAGCAGCGATCTAGCGGGAAAGGCAGATACGCAGTATTTT
CASSDLAGKADTQYF
>TRBV27|TRBJ1-3|.|.
TGTGCCAGCAGTTTATCGGGCACTCTTGTTGGAAACACCATATATTTT
CASSLSGTLVGNTIYF
>TRBV6-5|TRBJ2-7|.|TRBD1
TGTGCCAGCAGTACCGGGACAGGGCCAGCGGAGCAGTACTTC
CASSTGTGPAEQYF
>TRBV28|TRBJ2-5|.|.
TGTGCCAGCGGGGGGGGCTCCACAAGGGAGACCCAGTACTTC
CASGGGSTRETQYF
>TRBV3-1/TRBV3-2|TRBJ2-7|.|.
TGTGCCAGCAGCCCCGGAGGTCACGAGCAGTACTTC
CASSPGGHEQYF
>TRBV3-1/TRBV3-2|TRBJ2-7|.|.
TGTGCCAGCACACAGAGCTGGGCAGGTGGGGCTTACGAGCAGTACTTC
CASTQSWAGGAYEQYF
>TRBV10-1|TRBJ2-7|.|.
TGCGCCAGCAGTGAAGGGAGGTCGTGGGCTACCGAGACCTACGAGCAGTACTTC
CASSEGRSWATETYEQYF
>TRBV4-1|TRBJ1-6|.|.
TGCGCCAGCAGCCAAGATTATCAGGGGTTCGGATCACCCCTCCACTTT
CASSQDYQGFGSPLHF
>TRBV5-6|TRBJ2-7|once|.
TGTGCCAGCAGCTTTGAACAAATCGGGGAGCAGTACTTC
CASSFEQIGEQYF
>TRBV6-1|TRBJ1-6|.|TRBD1
TGTGCCAGCAGTGAATACAGGGGAGGAGATTCACCCCTCCACTTT
CASSEYRGGDSPLHF
>TRBV18|TRBJ2-1|.|.
TGTGCCAGCTCACCAGAGAGGGTGAGGAATGAGCAGTTCTTC
CASSPERVRNEQFF
>TRBV21-1|TRBJ2-5|.|.
TGTGCCAGCAGCAATCCCCTCCCGGGCGGACAGGCGAGACAAGAGACCCAGTACTTC
CASSNPLPGGQARQETQYF
>TRBV14|TRBJ2-1|.|TRBD2
TGTGCCAGCAGCCAGGGACTAGCGGGAGCCCCTGAGCAGTTCTTC
CASSQGLAGAPEQFF
>TRBV5-1|TRBJ2-2|.|.
TGCGCCAGCAGCAACGCGGGGCGGGGCGCGAACACCGGGGAGCTGTTTTTT
CASSNAGRGANTGELFF
>TRBV4-1|TRBJ2-1|.|TRBD1
TGCGCCAGCAGCCAAGATCAGGGGGTTGATGAGCAGTTCTTC
CASSQDQGVDEQFF
>TRBV9|TRBJ2-7|once|TRBD2
TGTGCCAGCAGCCTCGGGAGGAGCGGGGACGAGCAGTACTTC
CASSLGRSGDEQYF